Presented here are 29 T cell receptor beta chains from one specimen sequenced in a study of T-cell memory formation after mild COVID-19. TCRdb recomputed calls from the 5' RACE reads with MiXCR, one row per CDR3 protein. The table includes around 300,000 distinct CDR3 sequences, 8% to 9% detected once. Sequences were obtained from PBMCs or a T cell subset sorted from them (not recorded which). These receptors originate from a man aged 18 to 35 who had mild COVID-19 (a few samples of this study predate the infection). Cell type and time point are not known.

V is TRBV6-5 and J is TRBJ2-5; TRBD1 aligns across 9 bases. The germline V gene encodes CDR1 MNHEY and CDR2 SVGAGI. The CDR3 has 14 amino acids. DNA for the CDR3: TGTGCTAGGTGGACAGGGGTGTCCCAAGAGACCCAGTACTTC. Encoded protein: CARWTGVSQETQYF.

This sequence joins TRBV9 and TRBJ2-3, with TRBD2 matching 9 bases. V trimming: 1 base; J trimming: 6 bases; junction bases outside the gene matches: 6. Germline CDR1 reads SGDLS; CDR2 reads YYNGEE. This CDR3 has 15 amino acids. CDR3: CASSVLAGGIDTQYF. For the CDR3, the DNA is TGTGCCAGCAGCGTACTCGCGGGGGGGATCGATACGCAGTATTTT.

This clonotype was picked up a small number of times. The genes are TRBV29-1 and TRBJ1-1; D is uncertain. V was trimmed by 5 bases and J by 4 bases, leaving 8 bases between them. The CDR3 covers 11 residues. Looked up from germline, CDR1 is SQVTM and CDR2 is ANQGSEA. The CDR3 DNA sequence: TGCAGCGTTTCACCGGGCACTGAAGCTTTCTTT. Protein: CSVSPGTEAFF.

There are a few counts of this clonotype. CDR3 amino acids: CAWSVGGAYTQYF. The CDR3 nucleotides are TGTGCCTGGAGTGTCGGGGGGGCGTATACGCAGTATTTT. The chain links TRBV30 to TRBJ2-3; 8 bases map to TRBD2. Germline assignment: CDR1 GTSNPN and CDR2 SVGIG (reference sequence). This CDR3 is 13 amino acids long. V dropped 0 bases and J dropped 7; count of bases not matched to a gene: 3.

Here the CDR3 DNA reads TGTGCCAGCAGTGAAAGGGGGGAGCCCTACGAGCAGTACTTC. As protein: CASSERGEPYEQYF. The V gene is TRBV2, the J gene TRBJ2-7; D might be TRBD1 or TRBD2, each matching 6 bases. The CDR3 runs to 14 residues. The germline V gene has CDR1 SNHLY and CDR2 FYNNEI. Deletions cut 2 bases from V and 2 bases from J, with 10 bases between.

In this sample, this clonotype turned up a few times. The chain uses TRBV2 and TRBJ1-2, with D perhaps matching TRBD1 (5 bases). Germline V gene sequence: CDR1 SNHLY, CDR2 FYNNEI. CDR3 size: 14 residues. Trimming cost V 3 bases and J 6 bases, with 14 bases left between them. The CDR3 loop reads CASSDPGGMNGYTF. The CDR3 DNA reads as TGTGCCAGCAGTGACCCGGGGGGGATGAATGGCTACACCTTC.

This clonotype has just a few counts. The chain has TRBV7-7 and TRBJ2-7; TRBD1 matches at 9 bases. Germline CDR1 is SSHAT and CDR2 is FNYEAQ (reference sequence). This CDR3 is built from 14 residues. Trimming removed 1 base from V and 5 bases from J; junction bases left unmatched: 3. CDR3 residues: CASSLGTGADEQYF. The CDR3 bases are TGTGCCAGCAGCTTAGGGACAGGGGCTGACGAGCAGTACTTC.

This chain connects TRBV7-2 to TRBJ1-5; 7 nucleotides agree with TRBD1. This CDR3 has 13 amino acids. J gave up 6 bases and V 6 bases, and 5 bases lay outside the gene matches. Germline CDR1 is SGHTA and CDR2 is FQGNSA. The CDR3 DNA reads TGTGCCAGCAGAGGACAGGCCAGTCAGCCCCAGCATTTT. This codes for CASRGQASQPQHF.

The sample holds many counts of this clonotype. J is TRBJ2-3 and V is TRBV5-1; D assignment may be TRBD1 or TRBD2 (5 bases each). Trimming removed 5 bases at V and 2 bases at J, with 15 bases between. Germline CDR1 and CDR2: SGHRS and YFSETQ. The CDR3 totals 15 residues. The CDR3 DNA is TGCGCCAGCAGGGGACCTACTCTAAACACAGATACGCAGTATTTT. Protein sequence: CASRGPTLNTDTQYF. The entire variable domain, with the rest obtained from reference TRBV5-1 and TRBJ2-3, is as follows: KAGVTQTPRYLIKTRGQQVTLSCSPISGHRSVSWYQQTPGQGLQFLFEYFSETQRNKGNFPGRFSGRQFSNSRSEMNVSTLELGDSALYLCASRGPTLNTDTQYFGPGTRLTVL.

This clonotype turned up a few times. The chain employs TRBV21-1 and TRBJ2-7; whether TRBD1, the table's D call, matches the DNA was not checked. TRBV21-1 is reported as a pseudogene. This CDR3 region has 14 residues. DNA of the CDR3: TGTGCCAGCAGTAAAATAAGGGGTTTCTGCGAGCAGTACGTC. Its translation is CASSKIRGFCEQYV.

The chain links TRBV4-2 to TRBJ2-5; D is perhaps TRBD2 (6 bases). V dropped 1 base and J dropped 2 bases, with 14 bases sitting between them. The CDR3 is 16 amino acids. From germline, CDR1 is LGHNA and CDR2 YNFKEQ. CDR3 sequence: CASSQVTGTGQETQYF. CDR3 DNA sequence: TGTGCCAGCAGCCAAGTGACGGGGACTGGGCAAGAGACCCAGTACTTC.

The V gene is TRBV18, the J gene TRBJ1-5; D call uncertain. The CDR3 contains 13 residues. Trimming stripped 2 bases from V and 4 bases from J, with 6 bases between. Germline V CDR1 and CDR2: KGHSH, LQKENI. This CDR3 reads CASSPGENQPQHF. CDR3 nucleotide sequence: TGTGCCAGCTCACCAGGGGAAAATCAGCCCCAGCATTTT.

This clonotype was seen more than once but under ten times. The chain recombines TRBV5-6 with TRBJ2-7; D may be TRBD1 (6 bases). CDR1 is SGHDT, CDR2 YYEEEE, per germline. The CDR3 covers 13 residues. Trimming left V 5 bases short and J 3 bases short, with 12 bases between. CDR3 protein: CASRLGQNYEQYF. The CDR3 DNA follows: TGTGCCAGCAGGTTAGGACAGAACTACGAGCAGTACTTC.

This clonotype turned up a few times. The J gene is TRBJ1-6, the V gene TRBV20-1, with a possible D match to TRBD1 (6 bases). Germline-derived CDR1 and CDR2 are DFQATT and SNEGSKA (reference sequence). Deletions cut 5 bases from V and 10 bases from J, with 15 bases between. The CDR3 totals 13 residues. For the CDR3, the DNA is TGCAGTGCTCGGCAGGGGATACGGTCACCCCTCCACTTT. Residues: CSARQGIRSPLHF.

The chain joins TRBV13 to TRBJ2-1; D not resolved. Per germline, CDR1 PRHDT and CDR2 FYEKMQ (reference sequence). Trimming shortened V by 6 bases and J by 6 bases, and 6 bases separated the two germline ends. This CDR3 is built from 11 residues. CDR3 loop: CASRWGNEQFF. Here the CDR3 DNA reads TGTGCCAGCAGATGGGGCAATGAGCAGTTCTTC.

This chain connects TRBV5-1 to TRBJ2-5; D gene ambiguous. V lost 1 base and J 3 bases, leaving 10 bases between the germline ends. The germline CDR1 and CDR2 sequences are SGHRS and YFSETQ. This CDR3 is 14 amino acids long. CDR3 DNA sequence: TGCGCCAGCAGCTTGCCTTCGGCCGAAGAGACCCAGTACTTC. This translates into CASSLPSAEETQYF.

A few counts support this clonotype. This chain connects TRBV7-9 to TRBJ1-2; 9 bases map to TRBD1. The CDR3 is 18 amino acids. With 6 bases clipped from V and 8 bases from J, the junction kept 22 bases outside the gene matches. The V gene's germline CDR1 is SEHNR and CDR2 FQNEAQ (reference sequence). The CDR3 DNA reads as TGTGCCAGCAGACCCCGTGTTAATGGACAGGGGAAGTTAGAAGGCTACACCTTC. Protein: CASRPRVNGQGKLEGYTF.

Only a few counts were recorded for this clonotype. This chain joins TRBV7-6 and TRBJ2-1; D remains ambiguous. Germline CDR1 and CDR2: SGHVS and FNYEAQ. This CDR3 contains 13 residues. Trimming removed 0 bases at V and 8 bases at J, with 8 bases between. The CDR3 bases are TGTGCCAGCAGCTTAGCCCGATTCGATGAGCAGTTCTTC. It is translated as CASSLARFDEQFF.

The V gene is TRBV5-1, the J gene TRBJ1-4, with D possibly TRBD1 on 5 matching bases. Trimming removed 4 bases at V and 6 bases at J, with 16 bases between. The CDR3 runs 15 residues. Per the germline V gene, CDR1 is SGHRS and CDR2 is YFSETQ. CDR3 residues: CASSPESGRDEKLFF. CDR3 bases: TGCGCCAGCAGCCCAGAGAGTGGCAGGGATGAAAAACTGTTTTTT.

This clonotype showed up just a few times. This chain joins TRBV6-2 or TRBV6-3 and TRBJ2-7; maybe TRBD2 (5 bases). The V end was cut by 0 bases, the J end by 5 bases, with 14 bases between. CDR1 is MNHEY, CDR2 SVGEGT, per germline. The length of the CDR3 is 15 residues. CDR3 amino acids: CASSYSRGSRNEQYF. The CDR3 DNA reads as TGTGCCAGCAGTTACTCGAGAGGGTCTCGGAACGAGCAGTACTTC.

This clonotype was recorded at least ten times. The chain uses TRBV3-1 and TRBJ2-1, with TRBD1 identical over 10 bases. V gave up 6 bases and J gave up 12 bases; unmatched junction bases: 11. This CDR3 has 14 residues. The germline V gene has CDR1 LGHDT and CDR2 YNNKEL (reference sequence). The chain's CDR3 is CASSLPGTGEGQFF. The CDR3, as DNA: TGTGCCAGCAGTCTACCGGGGACAGGGGAGGGGCAGTTCTTC.

This clonotype was observed many times. The chain links TRBV27 to TRBJ1-2; D not resolved. Germline CDR1 MNHEY, CDR2 SMNVEV (reference sequence). Trimming cost V 8 bases and J 8 bases, with 12 bases left between them. CDR3 length: 11 residues. CDR3 residues: CASPVRVGYTF. CDR3 nucleotides: TGTGCCAGCCCTGTAAGGGTAGGCTACACCTTC.

There are a few counts of this clonotype. The chain uses TRBV7-2 and TRBJ1-2; 11 bases are a match to TRBD1. The V and J ends lost 5 bases and 5 bases, in that order; junction bases with no gene match: 7. The CDR3 runs to 15 residues. Germline loops: CDR1 SGHTA, CDR2 FQGNSA. This chain's CDR3 is CASSRPGQGVYGYTF. Written as DNA, the CDR3 is TGTGCCAGCAGCCGTCCGGGACAGGGGGTATATGGCTACACCTTC.

This clonotype showed up just a few times. The V gene is TRBV6-5, the J gene TRBJ1-6, with 7 bases lining up with TRBD1. The V and J ends lost 7 bases and 3 bases, in that order; junction bases with no gene match: 3. From germline, CDR1 is MNHEY and CDR2 SVGAGI. CDR3 length: 14 residues. The CDR3 reads CASNAGGYNSPLHF. In DNA form, the CDR3 reads TGTGCCAGCAACGCAGGGGGCTATAATTCACCCCTCCACTTT.

This clonotype showed up just a few times. This rearrangement joins TRBV5-5 to TRBJ2-1; D tentatively reads TRBD1 or TRBD2 (5 bases each). The CDR3 extends over 13 amino acids. Per the germline V gene, CDR1 is SGHKS and CDR2 is YYEKEE (reference sequence). Trimming took off 6 bases at V and 6 bases at J, with 13 bases between the two ends. The CDR3 DNA is TGTGCCAGCAAACGTCCGGGACGCAATGAGCAGTTCTTC. Its translation: CASKRPGRNEQFF.

The genes are TRBV4-2 and TRBJ2-3; D uncertain. The CDR3 consists of 14 residues. Trimming shortened V by 0 bases and J by 4 bases, and 8 bases separated the two germline ends. Germline CDR1 and CDR2: LGHNA and YNFKEQ. CDR3 region: CASSQDLASDTQYF. The CDR3 nucleotides are TGTGCCAGCAGCCAAGATTTAGCATCAGATACGCAGTATTTT.

The V and J genes are TRBV9 and TRBJ2-2; 11 bases are shared with TRBD2. The CDR3 sequence is 17 residues long. Unmatched junction bases numbered 8, after V lost 4 bases and J lost 3 bases. In germline, CDR1 is SGDLS, CDR2 YYNGEE. CDR3 sequence reads: CASSPILAGGYTGELFF. DNA for the CDR3: TGTGCCAGCAGCCCAATCCTAGCGGGGGGCTACACCGGGGAGCTGTTTTTT. Complete variable domain (other parts from reference TRBV9 and TRBJ2-2): DSGVTQTPKHLITATGQRVTLRCSPRSGDLSVYWYQQSLDQGLQFLIQYYNGEERAKGNILERFSAQQFPDLHSELNLSSLELGDSALYFCASSPILAGGYTGELFFGEGSRLTVL.

The gene calls are TRBV29-1 and TRBJ2-3, with TRBD2 as a possible D gene (6 bases). Germline CDR1 reads SQVTM; CDR2 reads ANQGSEA. Trimming removed 3 bases at V and 5 bases at J, with 21 bases between. The CDR3 runs to 16 residues. The chain's CDR3 is CSVERGRKRVGDTQYF. The CDR3 DNA follows: TGCAGCGTTGAGCGGGGTCGAAAGCGGGTTGGAGATACGCAGTATTTT.

Concerning this clonotype itself: Being one base from a much bigger clone, this may be a read error. The V call is TRBV6-5, the J call TRBJ1-6, with D maybe TRBD1 (6 bases). Germline loops: CDR1 MNHEY, CDR2 SVGAGI. This CDR3 has 14 residues. Trimming took off 6 bases at V and 7 bases at J, with 13 bases between the two ends. CDR3 nucleotides: TGTGCCAGCAGACAAGGACAGCCGAATTCACCCCTCCACTTT. As protein: CASRQGQPNSPLHF.